These 17 T cell receptor beta chains were sequenced from one sample in a study of T-cell reconstitution after alpha-beta-depleted transplantation in children. TCRbeta library preparation incorporated unique molecular identifiers. TCRdb used MiXCR to reprocess the PCR reads, holding one entry per CDR3 protein. The table lists about a million distinct CDR3 sequences, 25% to 30% of them singletons. The input for sequencing was PBMCs, mostly from graft donor cells, taken 360 days after TCRalphabeta/CD19-depleted stem cell transplant. The receptors stem from a boy in the first two years of life who had a stem cell transplant for SCID, so the T cells may come from the graft donor.

The chain recombines TRBV20-1 with TRBJ2-1; D may correspond to TRBD1 or TRBD2 (5 bases each). V was shortened by 2 bases and J by 3 bases, with 17 bases between the two germline ends. There are 16 residues in the CDR3. The V gene's germline CDR1 is DFQATT and CDR2 SNEGSKA (reference sequence). The CDR3 here is CSARLSRLRGYNEQFF. The CDR3 DNA reads as TGCAGTGCTAGATTGAGCCGACTAAGGGGCTACAATGAGCAGTTCTTC.

The chain links TRBV6-2 or TRBV6-3 to TRBJ2-4; no definite D call. The CDR3 runs to 16 residues. The germline V gene encodes CDR1 MNHEY and CDR2 SVGEGT. Deletions cut 2 bases from V and 0 bases from J, with 11 bases between. CDR3 amino acids: CASSYRGVIAKNIQYF. The CDR3 DNA follows: TGTGCCAGCAGTTACCGTGGGGTAATAGCCAAAAACATTCAGTACTTC.

In its sample, this clonotype was seen many times. This chain connects TRBV7-9 to TRBJ2-3, with D perhaps matching TRBD1 (6 bases). The V gene lost 0 bases and the J gene lost 2 bases, with 15 bases spanning the gap. Germline V gene sequence: CDR1 SEHNR, CDR2 FQNEAQ (reference sequence). The CDR3 consists of 17 residues. CDR3 DNA: TGTGCCAGCAGCTTAGCCCCGACAGGACCCTTCACAGATACGCAGTATTTT. This gives the protein CASSLAPTGPFTDTQYF.

This chain uses TRBV6-1 with TRBJ1-1; TRBD1 matches 9 bases. V shed 6 bases and J 0 bases; nucleotides not matched to a gene: 8. The CDR3 spans 16 residues. CDR1 is MNHNS, CDR2 SASEGT, per germline. DNA for the CDR3: TGTGCCAGCAGAAGACAGGGGGTTACCTTGAACACTGAAGCTTTCTTT. It is translated as CASRRQGVTLNTEAFF.

The DNA for the CDR3 is TGCAGCGTTGTCCAAGGGAACACAGATACGCAGTATTTT. It codes for CSVVQGNTDTQYF. This chain uses TRBV29-1 with TRBJ2-3; D not certain. The germline V gene encodes CDR1 SQVTM and CDR2 ANQGSEA. Trimming took 4 bases from V and 2 from J, leaving 10 bases between them. The CDR3 extends over 13 amino acids.

The V and J genes are TRBV12-3 or TRBV12-4 and TRBJ1-1; D unresolved. This CDR3 has 14 residues. Trimming stripped 2 bases from V and 5 bases from J, with 12 bases between. The CDR3 DNA follows: TGTGCCAGCAGTTTACGGGGATCTGAGACTGAAGCTTTCTTT. This codes for CASSLRGSETEAFF.

This sequence joins TRBV3-1 and TRBJ2-3; perhaps TRBD2 as D (6 bases). V gave up 2 bases and J gave up 2 bases, with 11 bases separating them. Looked up from germline, CDR1 is LGHDT and CDR2 is YNNKEL (reference sequence). This CDR3 is built from 15 residues. This chain's CDR3 is CASSQRRVNTDTQYF. The CDR3 nucleotides are TGTGCCAGCAGCCAACGGAGGGTCAACACAGATACGCAGTATTTT.

This clonotype occurred once. The chain's CDR3 is CASSQEILAGSTDTQYF. Here the CDR3 DNA reads TGTGCCAGCAGCCAAGAAATACTAGCGGGGAGCACAGATACGCAGTATTTT. This sequence joins TRBV3-1 and TRBJ2-3; 10 nucleotides align to TRBD2. Trimming cost V 0 bases and J 0 bases; bases outside gene matches: 3. The germline gives CDR1 LGHDT, CDR2 YNNKEL (reference sequence). The CDR3 has 17 residues.

This clonotype was seen only a few times. This sequence joins TRBV29-1 and TRBJ2-7, with 9 positions matching TRBD1. The trim removed 7 bases at V and 2 bases at J, leaving 3 bases unmatched. The CDR3 spans 12 residues. The germline V gene encodes CDR1 SQVTM and CDR2 ANQGSEA. CDR3 residues: CSAYRGPYEQYF. The CDR3 nucleotides read TGCAGCGCATACAGGGGGCCCTACGAGCAGTACTTC.

The chain combines TRBV7-8 with TRBJ2-5; tentative D call: TRBD1 (6 bases). CDR1 and CDR2 (germline): SGHVS, FQNEAQ. There are 16 residues in the CDR3. Deletions cut 4 bases from V and 1 base from J, with 16 bases between. The CDR3 nucleotides are TGTGCCAGCAGCTACTCCAGAGACAGGCCCCAAGAGACCCAGTACTTC. This translates into CASSYSRDRPQETQYF.

This clonotype was recorded a few times. J is TRBJ2-3 and V is TRBV29-1; D is uncertain. V was pared by 5 bases and J by 7 bases, with 16 bases between. The CDR3 covers 13 residues. Germline loops: CDR1 SQVTM, CDR2 ANQGSEA. The DNA of the CDR3 is TGCAGCGTTCAGTCAGGACGATCCTATACGCAGTATTTT. It codes for CSVQSGRSYTQYF.

This clonotype was observed a handful of times. The gene calls are TRBV5-1 and TRBJ2-4; D might be TRBD1 or TRBD2, each matching 5 bases. Germline CDR1 is SGHRS and CDR2 is YFSETQ. V gave up 6 bases and J gave up 1 base, with 14 bases separating them. The CDR3 covers 15 residues. CDR3 DNA: TGCGCCAGCACCTCAGGGTCGGGGGCCAAAAACATTCAGTACTTC. Protein: CASTSGSGAKNIQYF.

The CDR3 loop is CASSLELATSSYEQYF. As DNA, the CDR3 is TGTGCCAGCAGCTTAGAACTAGCGACGAGCTCCTACGAGCAGTACTTC. The gene calls are TRBV7-2 and TRBJ2-7, with 7 bases fitting TRBD2. V shed 1 base and J 0 bases; nucleotides not matched to a gene: 6. This CDR3 contains 16 residues. In germline, CDR1 is SGHTA, CDR2 FQGNSA.

V and J are TRBV20-1 and TRBJ2-3; 12 bases agree with TRBD2. Germline V lookup: CDR1 DFQATT, CDR2 SNEGSKA (reference sequence). The CDR3 is 15 residues long. With V trimmed by 4 bases and J by 4 bases, 6 bases remained unmatched. CDR3 sequence reads: CSAKRTSGVADTQYF. CDR3 in DNA: TGCAGTGCTAAACGGACTAGCGGGGTCGCAGATACGCAGTATTTT.

The chain joins TRBV20-1 to TRBJ2-3, with 12 nucleotides matching TRBD2. J gave up 14 bases and V 1 base, and 7 bases lay outside the gene matches. This CDR3 is built from 13 residues. In germline, CDR1 is DFQATT, CDR2 SNEGSKA (reference sequence). The CDR3 loop reads CSARVLAGGRTYF. DNA of the CDR3: TGCAGTGCTAGAGTCCTAGCGGGGGGGCGTACGTATTTT.

The rearrangement joins TRBV12-3 or TRBV12-4 to TRBJ2-1, with D possibly matching TRBD1 (6 bases). Trimming pared 1 base from V and 10 bases from J, leaving 23 bases between. This CDR3 comprises 17 residues. The CDR3 sequence is CASSLDPPGHLSGEQFF. The CDR3 DNA reads as TGTGCCAGCAGTTTAGATCCCCCGGGACACCTATCGGGAGAGCAGTTCTTC.

The chain carries TRBV2 and TRBJ1-6, with a possible D match to TRBD1 (6 bases). Germline V gene data show CDR1 as SNHLY and CDR2 as FYNNEI. The CDR3 is 14 amino acids. V lost 4 bases and J lost 7, with 11 bases in between. The CDR3 spells CASSARDTNSPLHF. The CDR3 DNA reads TGTGCCAGCAGTGCCCGGGACACCAATTCACCCCTCCACTTT.